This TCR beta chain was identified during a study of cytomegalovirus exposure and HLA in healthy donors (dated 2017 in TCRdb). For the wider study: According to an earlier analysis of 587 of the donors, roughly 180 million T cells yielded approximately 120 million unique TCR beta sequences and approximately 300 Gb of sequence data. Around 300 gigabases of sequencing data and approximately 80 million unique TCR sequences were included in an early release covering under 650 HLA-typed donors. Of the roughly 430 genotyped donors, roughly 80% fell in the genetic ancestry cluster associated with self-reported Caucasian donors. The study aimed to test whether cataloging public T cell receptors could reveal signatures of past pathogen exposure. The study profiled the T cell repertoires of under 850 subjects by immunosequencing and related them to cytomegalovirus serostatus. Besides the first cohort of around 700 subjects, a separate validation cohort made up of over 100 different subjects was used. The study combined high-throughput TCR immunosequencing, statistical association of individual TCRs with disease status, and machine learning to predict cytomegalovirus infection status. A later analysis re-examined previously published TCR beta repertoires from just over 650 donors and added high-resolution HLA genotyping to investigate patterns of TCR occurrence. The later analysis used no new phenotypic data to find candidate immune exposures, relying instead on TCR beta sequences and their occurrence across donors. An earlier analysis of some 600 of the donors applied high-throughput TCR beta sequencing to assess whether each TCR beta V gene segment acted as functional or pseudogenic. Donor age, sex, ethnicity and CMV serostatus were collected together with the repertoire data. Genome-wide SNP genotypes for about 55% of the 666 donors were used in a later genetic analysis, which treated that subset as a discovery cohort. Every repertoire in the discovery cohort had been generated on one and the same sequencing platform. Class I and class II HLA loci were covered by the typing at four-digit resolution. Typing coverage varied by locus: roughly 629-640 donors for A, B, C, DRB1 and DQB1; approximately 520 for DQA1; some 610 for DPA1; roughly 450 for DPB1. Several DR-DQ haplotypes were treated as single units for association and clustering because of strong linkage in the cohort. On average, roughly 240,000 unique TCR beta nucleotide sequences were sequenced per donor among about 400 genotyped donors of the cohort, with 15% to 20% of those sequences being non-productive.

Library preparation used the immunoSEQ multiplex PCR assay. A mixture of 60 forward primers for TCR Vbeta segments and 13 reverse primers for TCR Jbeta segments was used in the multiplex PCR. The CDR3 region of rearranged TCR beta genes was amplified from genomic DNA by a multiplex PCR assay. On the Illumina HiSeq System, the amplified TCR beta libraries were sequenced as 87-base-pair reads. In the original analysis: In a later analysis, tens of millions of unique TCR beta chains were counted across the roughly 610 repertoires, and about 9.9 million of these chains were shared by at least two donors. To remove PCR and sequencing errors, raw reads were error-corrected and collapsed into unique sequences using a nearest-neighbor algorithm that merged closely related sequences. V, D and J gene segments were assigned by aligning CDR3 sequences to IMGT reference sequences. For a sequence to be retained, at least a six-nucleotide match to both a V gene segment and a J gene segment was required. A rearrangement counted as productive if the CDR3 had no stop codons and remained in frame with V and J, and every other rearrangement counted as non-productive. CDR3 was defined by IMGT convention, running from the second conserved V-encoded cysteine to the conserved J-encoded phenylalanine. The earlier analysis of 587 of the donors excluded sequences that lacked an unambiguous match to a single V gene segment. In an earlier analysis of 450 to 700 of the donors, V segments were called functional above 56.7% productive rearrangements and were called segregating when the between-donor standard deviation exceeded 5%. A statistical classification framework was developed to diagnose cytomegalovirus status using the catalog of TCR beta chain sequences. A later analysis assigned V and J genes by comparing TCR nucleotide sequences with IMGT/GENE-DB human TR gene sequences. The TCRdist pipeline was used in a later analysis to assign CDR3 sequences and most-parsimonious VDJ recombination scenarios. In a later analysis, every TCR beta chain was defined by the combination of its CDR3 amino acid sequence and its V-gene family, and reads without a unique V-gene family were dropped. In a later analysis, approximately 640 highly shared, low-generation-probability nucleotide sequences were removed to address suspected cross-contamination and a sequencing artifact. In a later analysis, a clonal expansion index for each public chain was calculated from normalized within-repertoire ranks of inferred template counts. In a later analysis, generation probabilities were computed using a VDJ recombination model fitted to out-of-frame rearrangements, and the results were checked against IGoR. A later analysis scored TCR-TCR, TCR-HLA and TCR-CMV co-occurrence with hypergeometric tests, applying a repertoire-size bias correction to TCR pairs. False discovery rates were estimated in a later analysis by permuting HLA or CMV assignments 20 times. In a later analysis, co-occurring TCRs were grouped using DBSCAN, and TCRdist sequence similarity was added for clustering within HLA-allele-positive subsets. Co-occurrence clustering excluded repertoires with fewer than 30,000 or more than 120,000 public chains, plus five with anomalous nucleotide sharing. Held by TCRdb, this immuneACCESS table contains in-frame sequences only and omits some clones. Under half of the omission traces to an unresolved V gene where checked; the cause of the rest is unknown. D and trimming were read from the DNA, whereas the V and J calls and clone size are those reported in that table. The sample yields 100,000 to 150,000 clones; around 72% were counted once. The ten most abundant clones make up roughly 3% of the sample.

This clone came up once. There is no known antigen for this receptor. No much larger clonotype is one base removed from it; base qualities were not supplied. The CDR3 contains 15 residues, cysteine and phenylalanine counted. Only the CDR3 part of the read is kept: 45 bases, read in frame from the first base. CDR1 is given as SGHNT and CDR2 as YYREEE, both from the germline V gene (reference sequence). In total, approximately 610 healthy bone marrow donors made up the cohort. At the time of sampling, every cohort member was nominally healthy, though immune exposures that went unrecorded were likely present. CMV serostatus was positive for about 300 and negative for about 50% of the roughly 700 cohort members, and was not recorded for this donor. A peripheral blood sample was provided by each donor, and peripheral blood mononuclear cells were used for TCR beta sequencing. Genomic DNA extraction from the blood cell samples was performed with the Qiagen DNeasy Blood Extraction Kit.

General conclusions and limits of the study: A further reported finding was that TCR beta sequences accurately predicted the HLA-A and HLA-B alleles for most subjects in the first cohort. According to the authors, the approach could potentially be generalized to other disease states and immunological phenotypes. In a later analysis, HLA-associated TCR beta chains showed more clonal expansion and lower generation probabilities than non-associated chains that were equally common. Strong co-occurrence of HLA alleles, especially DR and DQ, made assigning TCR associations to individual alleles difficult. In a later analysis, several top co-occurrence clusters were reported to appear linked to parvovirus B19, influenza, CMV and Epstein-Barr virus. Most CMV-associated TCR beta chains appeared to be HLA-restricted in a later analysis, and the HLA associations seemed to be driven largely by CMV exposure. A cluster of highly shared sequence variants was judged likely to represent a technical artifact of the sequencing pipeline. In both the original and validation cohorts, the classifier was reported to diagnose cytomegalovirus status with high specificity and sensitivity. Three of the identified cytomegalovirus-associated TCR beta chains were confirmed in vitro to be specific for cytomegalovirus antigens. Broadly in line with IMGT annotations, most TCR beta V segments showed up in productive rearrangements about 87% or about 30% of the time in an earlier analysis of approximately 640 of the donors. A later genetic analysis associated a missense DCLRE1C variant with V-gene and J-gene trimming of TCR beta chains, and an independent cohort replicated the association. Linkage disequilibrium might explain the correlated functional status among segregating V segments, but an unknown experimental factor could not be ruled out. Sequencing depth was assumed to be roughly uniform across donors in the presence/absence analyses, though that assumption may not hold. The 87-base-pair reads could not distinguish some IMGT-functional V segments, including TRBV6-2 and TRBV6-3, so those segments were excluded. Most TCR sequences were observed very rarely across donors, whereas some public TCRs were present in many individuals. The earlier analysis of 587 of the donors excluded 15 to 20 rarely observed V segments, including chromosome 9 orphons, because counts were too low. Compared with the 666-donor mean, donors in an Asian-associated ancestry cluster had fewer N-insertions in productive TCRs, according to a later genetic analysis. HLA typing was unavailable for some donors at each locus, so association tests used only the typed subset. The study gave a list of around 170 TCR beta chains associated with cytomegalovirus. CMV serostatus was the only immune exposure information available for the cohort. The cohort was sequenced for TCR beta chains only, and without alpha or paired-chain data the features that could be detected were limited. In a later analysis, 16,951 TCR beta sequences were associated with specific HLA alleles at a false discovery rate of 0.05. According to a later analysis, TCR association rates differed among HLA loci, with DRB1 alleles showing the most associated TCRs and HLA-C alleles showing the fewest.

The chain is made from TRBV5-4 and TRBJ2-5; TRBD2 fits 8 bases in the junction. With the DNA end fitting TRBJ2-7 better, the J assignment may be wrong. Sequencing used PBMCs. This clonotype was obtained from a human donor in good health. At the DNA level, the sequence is TGTGCCAGCAGCTCTCCTCCCGGGGGGGCTAACGAGCAGTACTTC. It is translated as CASSSPPGGANEQYF.